This note documents a single T cell receptor beta chain sequence. The V segment lost 2 bases and the J segment 2 bases; nucleotides outside the gene matches: 4. The germline V gene encodes CDR1 LNHDA and CDR2 SQIVND (reference sequence). The length of the CDR3 is 15 residues. The data were taken from a study of T cells of healthy individuals. TCRdb processed the 5' RACE reads anew with MiXCR; each CDR3 protein has one entry. The sample has about 96,000 distinct CDR3 sequences; approximately 16% are singletons. This clonotype was obtained from a human donor in good health. The chain combines TRBV19 with TRBJ2-7; 9 bases are a match to TRBD2. CDR3 amino acids: CASSIQLAGPYEQYF. The CDR3 DNA sequence: TGTGCCAGTAGTATACAGCTAGCGGGACCCTACGAGCAGTACTTC.